Listed below are T cell receptor beta chains from one sample, sequenced in a study of blood T cells in healthy people across ages. TCRdb itself ran the 5' RACE reads through MiXCR, one entry per CDR3 protein. The data hold 600,000 or so distinct CDR3 sequences, with 45% to 55% observed a single time. The sequenced sample was blood. The receptors come from an elderly man in good health. CDR3s include the opening cysteine and the closing phenylalanine or tryptophan. The D gene is left open where the match is weak. Where a row states a size, it is once, few, many or the class of an expanded clone; other rows omit it.

V gene	CDR3 length	D gene	clone size	J gene	CDR3 protein	CDR3 DNA
TRBV20-1	16	TRBD1	.	TRBJ2-1	CSARTDRGFPYNEQFF	TGCAGTGCTAGAACGGACAGGGGGTTTCCCTACAATGAGCAGTTCTTC
TRBV29-1	11	.	.	TRBJ1-2	CSVESLYGYTF	TGCAGCGTTGAAAGCCTCTATGGCTACACCTTC
TRBV7-3	16	TRBD2	.	TRBJ2-1	CASSLKAGGGYNEQFF	TGTGCCAGCAGCTTAAAAGCGGGGGGGGGTTACAATGAGCAGTTCTTC
TRBV7-3	14	.	once	TRBJ2-3	CASSLLAEGGTQYF	TGTGCCAGCAGCTTACTAGCGGAGGGGGGTACGCAGTATTTT
TRBV2	15	.	many	TRBJ2-1	CASSWTIGSYNEQFF	TGTGCCAGCAGTTGGACTATTGGGTCCTACAATGAGCAGTTCTTC
TRBV7-2	16	.	.	TRBJ2-2	CAGKLNGIANTGELFF	TGTGCCGGCAAATTAAACGGGATCGCGAACACCGGGGAGCTGTTTTTT
TRBV2	13	.	.	TRBJ2-3	CASSWFSPDTQYF	TGTGCCAGCAGTTGGTTCTCCCCAGATACGCAGTATTTT
TRBV18	14	TRBD1	.	TRBJ2-1	CASSLWDRGDEQFF	TGTGCCAGCTCACTCTGGGACAGGGGGGACGAGCAGTTCTTC
TRBV4-3	17	.	.	TRBJ1-4	CASSQEGTPRSNEKLFF	TGCGCCAGCAGCCAAGAGGGGACGCCCCGCTCTAATGAAAAACTGTTTTTT
TRBV28	15	TRBD1	.	TRBJ2-5	CASGSTGNFQETQYF	TGTGCCAGCGGGTCGACAGGGAACTTCCAAGAGACCCAGTACTTC
TRBV15	16	.	.	TRBJ2-1	CATSQTGTERYNEQFF	TGTGCCACCAGCCAAACCGGGACCGAACGATACAATGAGCAGTTCTTC
TRBV4-3	14	.	.	TRBJ2-5	CASSQDVGSETQYF	TGCGCCAGCAGCCAAGATGTAGGGTCAGAGACCCAGTACTTC
TRBV11-2	13	TRBD1	.	TRBJ2-7	CASSRDRGAEQYF	TGTGCCAGCAGCCGGGACAGGGGAGCCGAGCAGTACTTC
TRBV20-1	11	.	few	TRBJ2-5	CSAREPETQYF	TGCAGTGCTAGAGAGCCCGAGACCCAGTACTTC
TRBV10-1	12	.	.	TRBJ2-3	CASGMSTDTQYF	TGCGCCTCCGGAATGAGCACAGATACGCAGTATTTT
TRBV21-1	14	.	few	TRBJ2-3	CASSHFPGTDTQYF	TGTGCCAGCAGCCACTTCCCGGGGACAGATACGCAGTATTTT
TRBV28	14	.	.	TRBJ2-4	CASSFETKGNIQYF	TGTGCCAGCAGTTTTGAAACGAAGGGGAACATTCAGTACTTC
TRBV6-6	14	TRBD2	many	TRBJ2-5	CASSFSGGQETQYF	TGTGCCAGCAGTTTCAGCGGGGGTCAAGAGACCCAGTACTTC
TRBV29-1	14	TRBD1	.	TRBJ2-3	CSVAGTGIRDTQYF	TGCAGCGTTGCCGGGACAGGGATAAGAGATACGCAGTATTTT
TRBV7-3	14	.	.	TRBJ1-1	CASSSSGPGTEAFF	TGTGCCAGCAGTTCCTCGGGGCCGGGGACTGAAGCTTTCTTT
TRBV4-2	13	.	.	TRBJ2-1	CASSQARRSEQFF	TGTGCCAGCAGCCAAGCCCGGAGGAGTGAGCAGTTCTTC
TRBV20-1	11	.	many	TRBJ2-7	CSARVSYEQYF	TGCAGTGCTAGAGTCTCCTACGAGCAGTACTTC
TRBV7-9	15	TRBD2	.	TRBJ2-7	CASSRGAGNFYEQYF	TGTGCCAGCAGCCGTGGAGCGGGAAATTTTTACGAGCAGTACTTC
TRBV25-1	15	TRBD1	few	TRBJ2-1	CASSESGDRGNEQFF	TGTGCCAGCAGTGAATCGGGGGACAGGGGTAATGAGCAGTTCTTC
TRBV7-2	14	.	.	TRBJ1-4	CASSGHVTNEKLFF	TGTGCCAGCAGCGGACATGTAACTAATGAAAAACTGTTTTTT
TRBV2	16	TRBD1	.	TRBJ1-4	CASSNPGQGNNEKLFF	TGTGCCAGCAGCAACCCGGGACAGGGGAATAATGAAAAACTGTTTTTT
TRBV7-2	15	.	.	TRBJ1-3	CASSPGRFSGNTIYF	TGTGCCAGCAGCCCAGGACGGTTCTCTGGAAACACCATATATTTT
TRBV5-1	14	.	.	TRBJ2-1	CASFRDSQGGEQFF	TGCGCCAGCTTCCGGGACTCCCAAGGTGGTGAGCAGTTCTTC
TRBV20-1	15	.	few	TRBJ2-1	CSARGSGTSYNEQFF	TGCAGTGCAAGAGGCTCAGGGACTTCCTACAATGAGCAGTTCTTC
TRBV6-2/TRBV6-3	13	.	.	TRBJ2-3	CASLARATDTQYF	TGTGCCAGCCTTGCGCGGGCCACAGATACGCAGTATTTT
TRBV6-1	16	TRBD2	.	TRBJ2-7	CASSGDYSSSYNEQYF	TGTGCCAGCAGTGGGGACTACTCGAGCTCCTACAATGAGCAGTACTTC
TRBV11-2	15	TRBD1	.	TRBJ1-1	CASTSPRDRNTEAFF	TGTGCCAGCACTTCACCCCGGGACAGGAACACTGAAGCTTTCTTT
TRBV20-1	16	.	.	TRBJ2-2	CSARDLRGGATGELFF	TGCAGTGCTAGAGATTTACGGGGCGGGGCCACCGGGGAGCTGTTTTTT
TRBV7-3	15	TRBD2	.	TRBJ2-3	CASSKLATSTDTQYF	TGTGCCAGCAGCAAACTAGCGACATCCACAGATACGCAGTATTTT
TRBV29-1	14	TRBD1	.	TRBJ2-7	CSVRGQLSSYEQYF	TGCAGCGTCAGGGGGCAGCTGTCTTCCTACGAGCAGTACTTC
TRBV20-1	17	TRBD2	.	TRBJ2-1	CSADPTSGGSSYNEQFF	TGCAGTGCTGATCCCACTAGCGGAGGCAGCTCCTACAATGAGCAGTTCTTC
TRBV5-1	16	TRBD2	.	TRBJ2-1	CASSSGTSGSSDEQFF	TGCGCCAGCAGCTCGGGGACTAGCGGGAGTTCGGATGAGCAGTTCTTC
TRBV4-3	14	.	.	TRBJ2-5	CASSPKLTLETQYF	TGCGCCAGCAGCCCCAAACTAACCCTGGAGACCCAGTACTTC
TRBV28	14	TRBD1	once	TRBJ1-4	CASRITGGQEKLFF	TGTGCCAGCAGAATCACAGGGGGCCAGGAAAAACTGTTTTTT
TRBV12-3/TRBV12-4	17	.	few	TRBJ2-1	CASSLDETGRYHNEQFF	TGTGCCAGCAGTTTGGACGAGACGGGCCGATACCACAATGAGCAGTTCTTC
TRBV6-2/TRBV6-3	16	TRBD1	.	TRBJ2-1	CASSYAGTGFVNEQFF	TGTGCCAGCAGTTATGCCGGGACAGGGTTTGTTAATGAGCAGTTCTTC
TRBV5-5	15	.	.	TRBJ1-5	CASSFLGESNQPQHF	TGTGCCAGCAGCTTCTTGGGGGAGAGCAATCAGCCCCAGCATTTT
TRBV18	15	.	.	TRBJ2-1	CASTNDRSSYNEQFF	TGTGCCAGCACCAACGACAGGAGCTCCTACAATGAGCAGTTCTTC
TRBV28	15	.	.	TRBJ2-7	CASSFGQGISYEQYF	TGTGCCAGCAGTTTCGGCCAGGGGATCTCCTACGAGCAGTACTTC
TRBV28	14	TRBD1	many	TRBJ2-7	CASSKQGAGYEQYF	TGTGCCAGCAGCAAACAGGGGGCGGGTTACGAGCAGTACTTC
TRBV20-1	13	TRBD1	.	TRBJ2-7	CSARGQGTDEQYF	TGCAGTGCTAGAGGACAGGGAACCGACGAGCAGTACTTC
TRBV12-3/TRBV12-4	14	.	.	TRBJ2-6	CTSRLVTGANVLTF	TGTACCAGCAGATTGGTAACTGGGGCCAACGTCCTGACTTTC
TRBV30	13	.	.	TRBJ2-1	CAWSTGANNEQFF	TGTGCCTGGAGTACGGGGGCTAACAATGAGCAGTTCTTC
TRBV6-5	14	.	many	TRBJ2-5	CASTGVNRQETQYF	TGTGCCAGCACCGGGGTCAACAGACAAGAGACCCAGTACTTC
TRBV7-2	17	TRBD1	few	TRBJ2-5	CASSLFQGAGLQETQYF	TGTGCCAGCAGCTTATTTCAGGGGGCGGGGCTTCAAGAGACCCAGTACTTC
TRBV2	11	.	.	TRBJ2-1	CASRWRNEQFF	TGTGCCAGCAGGTGGAGAAATGAGCAGTTCTTC
TRBV6-2/TRBV6-3	13	.	.	TRBJ2-7	CASTNGGVYEQYF	TGTGCCAGCACCAACGGAGGTGTCTACGAGCAGTACTTC
TRBV5-1	15	TRBD1	few	TRBJ2-5	CASSLAKGAEETQYF	TGCGCCAGCAGCTTGGCCAAGGGGGCTGAAGAGACCCAGTACTTC
TRBV9	14	.	.	TRBJ2-7	CASSLGEGEYEQYF	TGTGCCAGCAGCCTCGGTGAGGGCGAGTACGAGCAGTACTTC
TRBV6-6	12	.	.	TRBJ2-5	CASSPHRGTQYF	TGTGCCAGCAGCCCCCACCGAGGGACCCAGTACTTC
TRBV9	16	.	.	TRBJ2-3	CAGSPHSPMGTDTQYF	TGTGCCGGCAGCCCCCACTCCCCAATGGGCACAGATACGCAGTATTTT
TRBV4-1	15	TRBD1	few	TRBJ2-3	CASSQGQGFTDTQYF	TGCGCCAGCAGCCAGGGACAGGGTTTCACAGATACGCAGTATTTT